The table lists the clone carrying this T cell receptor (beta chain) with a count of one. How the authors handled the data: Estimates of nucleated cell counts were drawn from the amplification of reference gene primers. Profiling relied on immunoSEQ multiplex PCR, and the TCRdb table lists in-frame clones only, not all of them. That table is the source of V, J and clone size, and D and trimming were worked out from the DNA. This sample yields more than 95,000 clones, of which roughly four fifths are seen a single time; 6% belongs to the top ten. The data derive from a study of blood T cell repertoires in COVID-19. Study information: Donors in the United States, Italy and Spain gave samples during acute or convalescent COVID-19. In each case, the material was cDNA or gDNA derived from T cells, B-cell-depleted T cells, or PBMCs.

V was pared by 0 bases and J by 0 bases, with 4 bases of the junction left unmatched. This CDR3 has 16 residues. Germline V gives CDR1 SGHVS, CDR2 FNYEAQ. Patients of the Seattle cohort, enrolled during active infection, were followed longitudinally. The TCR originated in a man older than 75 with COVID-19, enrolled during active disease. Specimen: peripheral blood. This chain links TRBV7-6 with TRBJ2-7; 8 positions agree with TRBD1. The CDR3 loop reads CASSLAPGQDSYEQYF. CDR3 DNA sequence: TGTGCCAGCAGCTTAGCCCCGGGACAGGACTCCTACGAGCAGTACTTC.